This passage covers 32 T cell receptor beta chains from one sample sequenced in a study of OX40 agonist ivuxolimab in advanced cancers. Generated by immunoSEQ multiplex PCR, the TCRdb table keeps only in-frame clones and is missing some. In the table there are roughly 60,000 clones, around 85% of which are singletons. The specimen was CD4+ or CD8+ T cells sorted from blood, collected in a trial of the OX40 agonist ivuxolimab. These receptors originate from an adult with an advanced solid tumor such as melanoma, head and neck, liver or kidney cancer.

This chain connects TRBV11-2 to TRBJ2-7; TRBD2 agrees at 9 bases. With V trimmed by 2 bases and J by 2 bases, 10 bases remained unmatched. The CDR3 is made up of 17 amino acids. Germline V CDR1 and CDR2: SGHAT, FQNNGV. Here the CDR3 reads CASSLSLSGSLTYEQYF. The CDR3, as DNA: TGTGCCAGCAGCTTATCGCTTAGCGGGAGCCTCACCTACGAGCAGTACTTC. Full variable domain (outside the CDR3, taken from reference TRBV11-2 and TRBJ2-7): EAGVAQSPRYKIIEKRQSVAFWCNPISGHATLYWYQQILGQGPKLLIQFQNNGVVDDSQLPKDRFSAERLKGVDSTLKIQPAKLEDSAVYLCASSLSLSGSLTYEQYFGPGTRLTVT.

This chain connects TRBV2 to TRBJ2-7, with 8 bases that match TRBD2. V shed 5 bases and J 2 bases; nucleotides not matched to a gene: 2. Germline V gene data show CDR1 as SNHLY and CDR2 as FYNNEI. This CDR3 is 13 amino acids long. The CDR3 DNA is TGTGCCAGCAGTCCAGCGGGGGCCTACGAGCAGTACTTC. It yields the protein CASSPAGAYEQYF. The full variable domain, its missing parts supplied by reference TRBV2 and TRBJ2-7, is EPEVTQTPSHQVTQMGQEVILRCVPISNHLYFYWYRQILGQKVEFLVSFYNNEISEKSEIFDDQFSVERPDGSNFTLKIRSTKLEDSAMYFCASSPAGAYEQYFGPGTRLTVT.

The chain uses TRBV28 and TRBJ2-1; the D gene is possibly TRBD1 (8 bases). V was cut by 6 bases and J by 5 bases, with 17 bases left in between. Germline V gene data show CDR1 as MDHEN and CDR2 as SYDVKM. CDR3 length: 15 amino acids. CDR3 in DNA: TGTGCCAGCAGCAGAAACAGGGGGGGGGACAATGAGCAGTTCTTC. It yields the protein CASSRNRGGDNEQFF.

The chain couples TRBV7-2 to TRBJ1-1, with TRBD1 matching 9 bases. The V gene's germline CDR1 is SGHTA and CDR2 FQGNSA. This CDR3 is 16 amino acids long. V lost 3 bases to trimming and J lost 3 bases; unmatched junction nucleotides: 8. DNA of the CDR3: TGTGCCAGCAGCTTTACCGGGACAGGGTTGGACACTGAAGCTTTCTTT. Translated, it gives CASSFTGTGLDTEAFF.

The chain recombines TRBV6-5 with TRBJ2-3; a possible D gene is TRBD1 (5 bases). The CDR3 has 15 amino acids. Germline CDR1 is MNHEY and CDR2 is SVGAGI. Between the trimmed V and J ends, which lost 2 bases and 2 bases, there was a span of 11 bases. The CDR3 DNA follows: TGTGCCAGCAGTTACCGCTCAGGGTACACAGATACGCAGTATTTT. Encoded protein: CASSYRSGYTDTQYF.

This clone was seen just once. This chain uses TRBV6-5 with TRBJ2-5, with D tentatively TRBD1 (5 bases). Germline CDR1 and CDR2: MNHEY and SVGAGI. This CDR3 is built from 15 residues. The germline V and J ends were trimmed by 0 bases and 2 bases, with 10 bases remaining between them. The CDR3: CASSYSGASQETQYF. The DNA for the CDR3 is TGTGCCAGCAGTTACTCTGGGGCGTCACAAGAGACCCAGTACTTC.

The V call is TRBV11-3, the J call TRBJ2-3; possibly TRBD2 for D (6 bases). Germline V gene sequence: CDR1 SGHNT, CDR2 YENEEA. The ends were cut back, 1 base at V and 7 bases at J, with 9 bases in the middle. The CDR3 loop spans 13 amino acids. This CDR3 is CASSLVAGNTQYF. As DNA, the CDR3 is TGTGCCAGCAGCTTAGTGGCGGGAAATACGCAGTATTTT.

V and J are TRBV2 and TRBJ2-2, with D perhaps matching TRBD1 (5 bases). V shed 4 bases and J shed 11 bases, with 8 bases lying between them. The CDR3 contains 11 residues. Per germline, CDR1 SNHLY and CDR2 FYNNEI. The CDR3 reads CASSVQGELFF. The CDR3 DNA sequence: TGTGCCAGCAGTGTGCAGGGTGAGCTGTTTTTT.

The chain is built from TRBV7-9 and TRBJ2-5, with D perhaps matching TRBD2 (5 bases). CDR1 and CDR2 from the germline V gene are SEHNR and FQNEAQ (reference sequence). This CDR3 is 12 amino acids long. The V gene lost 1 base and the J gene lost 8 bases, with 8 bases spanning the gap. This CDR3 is CASSLDSGTQYF. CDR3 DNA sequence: TGTGCCAGCAGCTTAGACAGCGGTACCCAGTACTTC.

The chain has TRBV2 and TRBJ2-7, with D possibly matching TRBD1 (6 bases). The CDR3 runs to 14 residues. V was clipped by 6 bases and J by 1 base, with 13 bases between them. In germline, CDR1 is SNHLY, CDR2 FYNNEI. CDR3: CASRLDRPSYEQYF. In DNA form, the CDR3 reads TGTGCCAGCAGATTGGACAGACCGTCCTACGAGCAGTACTTC.

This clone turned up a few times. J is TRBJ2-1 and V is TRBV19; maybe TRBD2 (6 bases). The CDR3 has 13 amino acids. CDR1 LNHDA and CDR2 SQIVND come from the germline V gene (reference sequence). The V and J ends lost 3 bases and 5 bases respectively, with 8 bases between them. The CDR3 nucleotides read TGTGCCAGTAGTATCAGGGAGGACAATGAGCAGTTCTTC. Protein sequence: CASSIREDNEQFF.

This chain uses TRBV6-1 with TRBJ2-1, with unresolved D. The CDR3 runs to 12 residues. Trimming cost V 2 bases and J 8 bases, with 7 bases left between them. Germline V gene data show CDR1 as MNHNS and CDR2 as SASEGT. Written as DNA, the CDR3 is TGTGCCAGCAGTGAAATGGTACATGAGCAGTTCTTC. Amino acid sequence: CASSEMVHEQFF.

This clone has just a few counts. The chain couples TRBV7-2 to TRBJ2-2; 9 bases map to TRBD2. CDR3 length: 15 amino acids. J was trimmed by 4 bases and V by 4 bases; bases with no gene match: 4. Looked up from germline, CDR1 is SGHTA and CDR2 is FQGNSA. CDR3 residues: CASSSSGTTTGELFF. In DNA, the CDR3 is TGTGCCAGCAGCTCTAGCGGGACGACCACCGGGGAGCTGTTTTTT. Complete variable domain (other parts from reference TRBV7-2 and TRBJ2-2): GAGVSQSPSNKVTEKGKDVELRCDPISGHTALYWYRQSLGQGLEFLIYFQGNSAPDKSGLPSDRFSAERTGGSVSTLTIQRTQQEDSAVYLCASSSSGTTTGELFFGEGSRLTVL.

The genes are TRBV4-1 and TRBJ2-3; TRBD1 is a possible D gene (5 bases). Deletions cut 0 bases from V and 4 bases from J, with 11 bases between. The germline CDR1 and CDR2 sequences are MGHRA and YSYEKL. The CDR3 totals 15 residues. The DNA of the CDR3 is TGCGCCAGCAGCCAAGATAGGACACCCGCAGATACGCAGTATTTT. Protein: CASSQDRTPADTQYF.

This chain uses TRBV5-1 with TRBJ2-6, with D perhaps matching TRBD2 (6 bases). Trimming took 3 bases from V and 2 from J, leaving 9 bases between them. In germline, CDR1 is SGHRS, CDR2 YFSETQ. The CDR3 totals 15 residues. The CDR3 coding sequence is TGCGCCAGCAGCTCGGGAGAGACTGGGGCCAACGTCCTGACTTTC. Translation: CASSSGETGANVLTF.

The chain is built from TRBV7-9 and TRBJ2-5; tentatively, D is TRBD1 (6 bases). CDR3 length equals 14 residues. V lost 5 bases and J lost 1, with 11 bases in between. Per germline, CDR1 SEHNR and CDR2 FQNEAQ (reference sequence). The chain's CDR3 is CASSTAGVQETQYF. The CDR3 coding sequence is TGTGCCAGCAGCACAGCAGGGGTCCAAGAGACCCAGTACTTC.

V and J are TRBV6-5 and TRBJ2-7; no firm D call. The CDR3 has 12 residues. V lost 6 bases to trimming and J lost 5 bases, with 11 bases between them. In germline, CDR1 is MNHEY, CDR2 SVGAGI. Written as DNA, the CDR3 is TGTGCCAGCAGCCCCGGATTGGACGAGCAGTACTTC. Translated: CASSPGLDEQYF.

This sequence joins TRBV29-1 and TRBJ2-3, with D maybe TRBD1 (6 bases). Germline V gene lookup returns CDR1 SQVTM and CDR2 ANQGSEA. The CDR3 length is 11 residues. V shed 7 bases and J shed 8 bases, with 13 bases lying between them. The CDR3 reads CSAPWGPTQYF. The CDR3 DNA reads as TGCAGCGCACCCTGGGGGCCTACGCAGTATTTT.

The CDR3 spells CASSQPKNTGELFF. The CDR3 DNA reads as TGTGCCAGCTCACAACCAAAGAACACCGGGGAGCTGTTTTTT. This chain joins TRBV18 and TRBJ2-2; D remains unclear. Germline V lookup: CDR1 KGHSH, CDR2 LQKENI. With 4 bases removed from V and 1 base from J, the gap between germline ends came to 7 bases. The CDR3 spans 14 residues. The complete variable domain, with remaining parts taken from reference TRBV18 and TRBJ2-2, reads NAGVMQNPRHLVRRRGQEARLRCSPMKGHSHVYWYRQLPEEGLKFMVYLQKENIIDESGMPKERFSAEFPKEGPSILRIQQVVRGDSAAYFCASSQPKNTGELFFGEGSRLTVL.

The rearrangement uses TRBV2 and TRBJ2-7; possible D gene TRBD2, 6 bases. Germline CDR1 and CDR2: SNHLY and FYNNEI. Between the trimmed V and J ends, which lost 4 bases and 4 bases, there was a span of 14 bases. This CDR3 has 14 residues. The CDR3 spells CASSVEEGPYEQYF. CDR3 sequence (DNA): TGTGCCAGCAGTGTTGAGGAGGGCCCGTACGAGCAGTACTTC.

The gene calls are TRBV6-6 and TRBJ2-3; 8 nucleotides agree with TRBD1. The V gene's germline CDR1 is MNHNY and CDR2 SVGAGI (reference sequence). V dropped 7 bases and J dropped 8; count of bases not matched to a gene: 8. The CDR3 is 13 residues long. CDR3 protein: CASKRQGAGTQYF. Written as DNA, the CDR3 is TGTGCCAGCAAGAGGCAGGGGGCCGGTACGCAGTATTTT.

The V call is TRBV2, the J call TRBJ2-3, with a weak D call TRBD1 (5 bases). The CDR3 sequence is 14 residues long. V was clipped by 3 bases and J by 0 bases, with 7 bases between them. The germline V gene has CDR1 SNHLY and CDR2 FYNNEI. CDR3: CASSEDTSTDTQYF. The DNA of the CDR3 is TGTGCCAGCAGTGAGGACACCAGCACAGATACGCAGTATTTT. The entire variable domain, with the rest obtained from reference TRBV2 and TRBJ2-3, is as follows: EPEVTQTPSHQVTQMGQEVILRCVPISNHLYFYWYRQILGQKVEFLVSFYNNEISEKSEIFDDQFSVERPDGSNFTLKIRSTKLEDSAMYFCASSEDTSTDTQYFGPGTRLTVL.

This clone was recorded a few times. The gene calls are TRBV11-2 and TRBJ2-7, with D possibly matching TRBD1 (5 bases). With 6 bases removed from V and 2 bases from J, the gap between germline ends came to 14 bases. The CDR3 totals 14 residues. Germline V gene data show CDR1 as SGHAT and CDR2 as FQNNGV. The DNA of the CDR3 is TGTGCCAGCAGTCTAGGGGCAGGAACCTACGAGCAGTACTTC. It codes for CASSLGAGTYEQYF.

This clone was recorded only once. The CDR3 bases are TGTGCCAGCAGTTCAGGGGGATACCGGACAGGGAAAACCGGGGAGCTGTTTTTT. It specifies CASSSGGYRTGKTGELFF. The gene calls are TRBV28 and TRBJ2-2; 8 nucleotides match TRBD1. V trimming: 4 bases; J trimming: 5 bases; junction bases outside the gene matches: 15. Germline V gives CDR1 MDHEN, CDR2 SYDVKM. CDR3 length: 18 amino acids. The full variable domain, completed using reference TRBV28 and TRBJ2-2, is DVKVTQSSRYLVKRTGEKVFLECVQDMDHENMFWYRQDPGLGLRLIYFSYDVKMKEKGDIPEGYSVSREKKERFSLILESASTNQTSMYLCASSSGGYRTGKTGELFFGEGSRLTVL.

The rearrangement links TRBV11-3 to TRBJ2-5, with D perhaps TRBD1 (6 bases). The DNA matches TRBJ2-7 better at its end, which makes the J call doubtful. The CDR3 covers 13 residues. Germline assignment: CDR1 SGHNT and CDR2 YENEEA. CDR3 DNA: TGTGCCAGCAAACCTAGGGGGTATAACGAGCAGTACTTC. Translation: CASKPRGYNEQYF.

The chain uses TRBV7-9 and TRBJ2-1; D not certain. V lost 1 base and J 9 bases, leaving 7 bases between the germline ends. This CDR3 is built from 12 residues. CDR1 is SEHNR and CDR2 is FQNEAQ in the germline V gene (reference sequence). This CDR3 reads CASSLEQIEQFF. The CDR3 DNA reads TGTGCCAGCAGCTTAGAACAGATTGAGCAGTTCTTC.

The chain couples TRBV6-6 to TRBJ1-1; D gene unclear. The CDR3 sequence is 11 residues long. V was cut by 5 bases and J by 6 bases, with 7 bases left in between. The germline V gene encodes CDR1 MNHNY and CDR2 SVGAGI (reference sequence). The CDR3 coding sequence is TGTGCCAGCAGTAGCCTACCTGAAGCTTTCTTT. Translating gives CASSSLPEAFF.

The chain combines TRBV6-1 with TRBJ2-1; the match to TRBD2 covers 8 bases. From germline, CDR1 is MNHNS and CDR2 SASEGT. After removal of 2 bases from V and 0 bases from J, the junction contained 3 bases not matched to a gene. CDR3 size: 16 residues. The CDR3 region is CASSENSGNSYNEQFF. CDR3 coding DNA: TGTGCCAGCAGTGAAAATAGCGGGAACTCCTACAATGAGCAGTTCTTC.

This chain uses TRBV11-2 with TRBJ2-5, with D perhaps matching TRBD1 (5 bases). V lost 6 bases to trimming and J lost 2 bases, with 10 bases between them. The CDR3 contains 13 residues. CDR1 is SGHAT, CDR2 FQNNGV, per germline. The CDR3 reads CASRGLHQETQYF. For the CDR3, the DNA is TGTGCCAGCAGGGGGCTGCATCAAGAGACCCAGTACTTC.

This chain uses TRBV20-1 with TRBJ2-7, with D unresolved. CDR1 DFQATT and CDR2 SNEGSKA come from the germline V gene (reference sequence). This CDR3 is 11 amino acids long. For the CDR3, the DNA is TGCAGCTCCGGCACTTCTTACGAGCAGTACTTC. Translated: CSSGTSYEQYF.

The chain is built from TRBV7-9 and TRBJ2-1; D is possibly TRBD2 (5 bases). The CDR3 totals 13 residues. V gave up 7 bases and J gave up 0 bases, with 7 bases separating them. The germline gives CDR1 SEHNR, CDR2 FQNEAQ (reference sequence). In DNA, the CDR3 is TGTGCCAGCACGGGGAGCTCCTACAATGAGCAGTTCTTC. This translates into CASTGSSYNEQFF.

The DNA of the CDR3 is TGTGCCAGCAGCCGCGCTCCAGGACAGGGAATATACGAGCAGTACTTC. Protein product: CASSRAPGQGIYEQYF. The rearrangement uses TRBV5-6 and TRBJ2-7; 8 positions agree with TRBD1. Germline V gene data show CDR1 as SGHDT and CDR2 as YYEEEE. The CDR3 length is 16 residues. After removal of 4 bases from V and 4 bases from J, the junction contained 13 bases not matched to a gene.